This T cell receptor beta chain was retrieved from a study of T cells in localized non-small cell lung cancer. Findings and limits, study-wide: The study found T cell clonality highest in uninvolved adjacent lung, above tumor.

Turning to this clone: Its antigen is not identified.

The CDR3 spans 10 residues. The V gene's germline CDR1 is DFQATT and CDR2 SNEGSKA (reference sequence). V shed 4 bases and J shed 7 bases, with 5 bases lying between them. TCRdb's copy holds only in-frame clones and misses some; the assay was immunoSEQ multiplex PCR. Of 100,000 to 150,000 clones detected, 89% appear once; the ten largest clones hold around 1.7%. The clonotype was recovered from a female donor over 55 with stage I lung adenocarcinoma. Sample: peripheral blood, taken before any cancer treatment. V is TRBV20-1 and J is TRBJ2-1; no reliable D call. CDR3 DNA sequence: TGCAGTGCTACTCGTAATGAGCAGTTCTTC. This encodes CSATRNEQFF.